Below, 26 T cell receptor beta chains from the same sample are listed, as sequenced in a study of a mutant IDH1 vaccine in newly diagnosed glioma. Time point given: week 47, end of study. Doses comprised 300 ug of mutant IDH1 20-mer peptide each, plus topical imiquimod. Antigens of these TCRs are unknown. Produced via immunoSEQ multiplex PCR; TCRdb's table is partial and in-frame only. The sample includes about 50,000 clones, 60% to 80% of them seen just once. Sequences were derived from PBMCs, sampled from a glioma patient whose treatment included an IDH1 peptide vaccine. The receptors here all came from a man aged 50 or older with glioma.

The chain has TRBV7-9 and TRBJ2-7; a possible D gene is TRBD1 (7 bases). V was trimmed by 4 bases and J by 1 base, leaving 26 bases between them. CDR1 and CDR2 (germline): SEHNR, FQNEAQ (reference sequence). This CDR3 spans 19 amino acids. The CDR3 DNA reads as TGTGCCAGCAGCTCAAACCTATTGGGACAGTCCGGGGGATCCTACGAGCAGTACTTC. It encodes CASSSNLLGQSGGSYEQYF.

This clone was detected once. V is TRBV9 and J is TRBJ2-2, with D uncertain. CDR1 is SGDLS and CDR2 is YYNGEE in the germline V gene. V lost 4 bases and J lost 0, with 7 bases in between. The CDR3 consists of 14 residues. The CDR3 sequence: CASSSQANTGELFF. The CDR3 nucleotides are TGTGCCAGCAGCAGTCAAGCGAACACCGGGGAGCTGTTTTTT.

V and J are TRBV19 and TRBJ2-7; 12 nucleotides align to TRBD1. The CDR3 loop spans 15 amino acids. Germline V gene sequence: CDR1 LNHDA, CDR2 SQIVND (reference sequence). After removal of 3 bases from V and 3 bases from J, the junction contained 3 bases not matched to a gene. In nucleotides, the CDR3 is TGTGCCAGTAGTATCGGGACAGGGGGCAACTACGAGCAGTACTTC. Protein product: CASSIGTGGNYEQYF.

The chain links TRBV30 to TRBJ2-5; D may be TRBD2 (5 bases). The germline gives CDR1 GTSNPN, CDR2 SVGIG (reference sequence). V was shortened by 7 bases and J by 4 bases, with 19 bases between the two germline ends. The CDR3 sequence is 14 residues long. CDR3 protein: CAYLGNSPIETQYF. In DNA form, the CDR3 reads TGTGCCTACCTCGGGAACAGTCCAATAGAGACCCAGTACTTC.

This clone was detected only a few times. The chain has TRBV7-8 and TRBJ2-7; the D gene could be TRBD1 or TRBD2 (5 bases each). CDR3 length: 13 residues. Germline V gives CDR1 SGHVS, CDR2 FQNEAQ. V was trimmed by 5 bases and J by 3 bases, leaving 11 bases between them. The CDR3 coding sequence is TGTGCCAGCAGCGCCGGGACCGGCTACGAGCAGTACTTC. Translating it yields CASSAGTGYEQYF.

The chain carries TRBV5-1 and TRBJ1-1, with D unresolved. V lost 3 bases and J lost 3, with 6 bases in between. The CDR3 totals 12 residues. Looked up from germline, CDR1 is SGHRS and CDR2 is YFSETQ. The CDR3 is CASSSLDTEAFF. The CDR3 nucleotides are TGCGCCAGCAGCTCCCTTGACACTGAAGCTTTCTTT.

The CDR3 reads CASSPRDRGDTQYF. CDR3 coding DNA: TGTGCCAGTAGTCCCCGGGACAGGGGGGATACGCAGTATTTT. The J gene is TRBJ2-3, the V gene TRBV19; TRBD1 matches at 11 bases. The CDR3 is made up of 14 amino acids. Germline assignment: CDR1 LNHDA and CDR2 SQIVND (reference sequence). Trimming took 5 bases from V and 6 from J; bases not matched to a gene: 4.

The J gene is TRBJ2-3, the V gene TRBV19; D perhaps matches TRBD2 (6 bases). V shed 1 base and J shed 1 base, with 6 bases lying between them. The CDR3 is made up of 14 amino acids. From germline, CDR1 is LNHDA and CDR2 SQIVND (reference sequence). CDR3 sequence reads: CASSIGRGTDTQYF. The CDR3 DNA is TGTGCCAGTAGTATAGGGAGGGGCACAGATACGCAGTATTTT. Full variable domain (outside the CDR3, taken from reference TRBV19 and TRBJ2-3): DGGITQSPKYLFRKEGQNVTLSCEQNLNHDAMYWYRQDPGQGLRLIYYSQIVNDFQKGDIAEGYSVSREKKESFPLTVTSAQKNPTAFYLCASSIGRGTDTQYFGPGTRLTVL.

The V and J genes are TRBV19 and TRBJ1-1; D not certain. Between the trimmed V and J ends, which lost 7 bases and 6 bases, there was a span of 15 bases. This CDR3 is built from 13 residues. The germline V gene has CDR1 LNHDA and CDR2 SQIVND (reference sequence). CDR3 region: CASTVLGFAEAFF. Here the CDR3 DNA reads TGTGCCAGTACCGTCCTAGGTTTTGCTGAAGCTTTCTTT.

This clone has just one count. The chain has TRBV6-5 and TRBJ2-2; D is possibly TRBD2 (5 bases). This CDR3 is 13 amino acids long. The germline V and J ends were trimmed by 7 bases and 7 bases, with 13 bases remaining between them. CDR1 is MNHEY, CDR2 SVGAGI, per germline. DNA of the CDR3: TGTGCCAGCACCTACCGGGCGGGCGGGGAGCTGTTTTTT. Protein: CASTYRAGGELFF.

The chain recombines TRBV6-6 with TRBJ1-1; 12 bases agree with TRBD1. V lost 7 bases to trimming and J lost 3 bases; unmatched junction nucleotides: 9. CDR1 and CDR2 (germline): MNHNY, SVGAGI (reference sequence). The CDR3 has 16 residues. This CDR3 reads CASTSGTGGAHTEAFF. The CDR3 coding sequence is TGTGCCAGCACCTCCGGGACAGGGGGCGCACACACTGAAGCTTTCTTT.

The chain has TRBV4-2 and TRBJ2-2; tentatively, D is TRBD1 (6 bases). Germline V gene data show CDR1 as LGHNA and CDR2 as YNFKEQ. Trimming took off 0 bases at V and 1 base at J, with 9 bases between the two ends. The CDR3 contains 16 residues. Written as DNA, the CDR3 is TGTGCCAGCAGCCAAGAACCGACAGGGAACACCGGGGAGCTGTTTTTT. Amino acid sequence: CASSQEPTGNTGELFF.

The gene calls are TRBV7-9 and TRBJ1-1; no clear D. Trimming pared 5 bases from V and 6 bases from J, leaving 7 bases between. The CDR3 contains 11 residues. Germline CDR1 and CDR2: SEHNR and FQNEAQ (reference sequence). CDR3 loop: CASSLPPEAFF. The CDR3, as DNA: TGTGCCAGCAGCCTCCCCCCTGAAGCTTTCTTT.

The DNA of the CDR3 is TGTGCCAGCAGCCTATCACCGAACACTGAAGCTTTCTTT. The encoded protein is CASSLSPNTEAFF. This rearrangement joins TRBV9 to TRBJ1-1; D unclear. The CDR3 totals 13 residues. Trimming shortened V by 4 bases and J by 1 base, and 8 bases separated the two germline ends. The germline V gene has CDR1 SGDLS and CDR2 YYNGEE.

The genes are TRBV29-1 and TRBJ2-2; unclear D gene. The CDR3 has 13 residues. Trimming pared 8 bases from V and 5 bases from J, leaving 15 bases between. Per the germline V gene, CDR1 is SQVTM and CDR2 is ANQGSEA. The CDR3 region has the DNA TGCAGCACCCAAGCGTATCGTACCGGGGAGCTGTTTTTT. It specifies CSTQAYRTGELFF.

The V call is TRBV6-4, the J call TRBJ1-1; D might be TRBD1 (5 bases). The ends were cut back, 0 bases at V and 5 bases at J, with 10 bases in the middle. Germline V gene sequence: CDR1 MRHNA, CDR2 SNTAGT. The CDR3 runs to 14 residues. The CDR3 here is CASSDSSRATEAFF. Written as DNA, the CDR3 is TGTGCCAGCAGTGACTCGAGCAGGGCGACTGAAGCTTTCTTT.

The V gene is TRBV7-2, the J gene TRBJ2-2, with 7 bases fitting TRBD1. With V trimmed by 5 bases and J by 2 bases, 5 bases remained unmatched. Germline V gives CDR1 SGHTA, CDR2 FQGNSA. This CDR3 contains 15 residues. CDR3 protein: CASSLRQGNTGELFF. DNA of the CDR3: TGTGCCAGCAGCCTACGACAGGGTAACACCGGGGAGCTGTTTTTT.

Only one count was recorded for this clone. The chain uses TRBV19 and TRBJ1-5, with TRBD1 matching 8 bases. Germline V lookup: CDR1 LNHDA, CDR2 SQIVND (reference sequence). The length of the CDR3 is 15 residues. The V segment lost 5 bases and the J segment 3 bases; nucleotides outside the gene matches: 6. CDR3 nucleotide sequence: TGTGCCAGTAGTCCCCGGACAGGGCTCAATCAGCCCCAGCATTTT. It yields the protein CASSPRTGLNQPQHF.

This clone was seen only a few times. This chain links TRBV19 with TRBJ2-6, with 7 nucleotides matching TRBD2. This CDR3 is 16 amino acids long. CDR1 and CDR2 from the germline V gene are LNHDA and SQIVND (reference sequence). Trimming removed 8 bases from V and 0 bases from J; junction bases left unmatched: 7. CDR3 amino acids: CASGGDSLSGANVLTF. DNA of the CDR3: TGTGCCAGTGGGGGGGACTCCCTCTCTGGGGCCAACGTCCTGACTTTC.

V usage is TRBV30 and J usage is TRBJ2-1; TRBD2 is a possible D gene (6 bases). The CDR3 is 14 residues long. V was shortened by 0 bases and J by 5 bases, with 11 bases between the two germline ends. The germline V gene has CDR1 GTSNPN and CDR2 SVGIG (reference sequence). The CDR3 DNA sequence: TGTGCCTGGAGTGTAGGGACTTATGACAATGAGCAGTTCTTC. It is translated as CAWSVGTYDNEQFF.

V gene TRBV28 combines with J gene TRBJ1-1; no clear D gene. The CDR3 consists of 15 residues. Trimming cost V 2 bases and J 6 bases, with 16 bases left between them. CDR1 is MDHEN and CDR2 is SYDVKM in the germline V gene. The CDR3 region is CASSLILGRTPEAFF. In DNA, the CDR3 is TGTGCCAGCAGTTTAATCCTCGGGCGGACCCCTGAAGCTTTCTTT.

Written as DNA, the CDR3 is TGTGCCAGCAGCTTAGACAGGTCAAATTCACCCCTCCACTTT. Translated, it gives CASSLDRSNSPLHF. This chain connects TRBV5-4 to TRBJ1-6, with TRBD1 as a possible D gene (6 bases). This CDR3 has 14 residues. V lost 2 bases to trimming and J lost 7 bases, with 10 bases between them. Germline CDR1 reads SGHNT; CDR2 reads YYREEE (reference sequence).

The rearrangement joins TRBV5-1 to TRBJ2-1; 10 bases line up with TRBD2. Germline values: CDR1 SGHRS, CDR2 YFSETQ. V trimming: 2 bases; J trimming: 8 bases; junction bases outside the gene matches: 16. There are 18 residues in the CDR3. CDR3 amino acids: CASSFIGLAGVPWDEQFF. DNA for the CDR3: TGCGCCAGCAGCTTTATTGGGCTAGCGGGGGTCCCATGGGATGAGCAGTTCTTC.

This clone was recorded only once. The rearrangement links TRBV20-1 to TRBJ2-7; D is unclear. Germline-derived CDR1 and CDR2 are DFQATT and SNEGSKA (reference sequence). Trimming left V 2 bases short and J 2 bases short, with 4 bases between. The CDR3 sequence is 11 residues long. This CDR3 reads CSARLPYEQYF. The CDR3 bases are TGCAGTGCTAGACTCCCCTACGAGCAGTACTTC.

The chain employs TRBV7-9 and TRBJ1-5, with 9 bases lining up with TRBD1. The germline V gene encodes CDR1 SEHNR and CDR2 FQNEAQ (reference sequence). The V and J ends lost 4 bases and 8 bases, in that order; junction bases with no gene match: 9. The CDR3 covers 15 residues. The CDR3 coding sequence is TGTGCCAGCAGCTCCCTGACAGGGGGTCGGGAGCCCCAGCATTTT. It yields the protein CASSSLTGGREPQHF.

This sequence joins TRBV2 and TRBJ1-5; perhaps TRBD1 as D (5 bases). The germline gives CDR1 SNHLY, CDR2 FYNNEI. V dropped 6 bases and J dropped 0 bases, with 12 bases sitting between them. The CDR3 sequence is 15 residues long. CDR3 region: CASRDKGYSNQPQHF. CDR3 nucleotides: TGTGCCAGCAGGGACAAAGGGTATAGCAATCAGCCCCAGCATTTT.